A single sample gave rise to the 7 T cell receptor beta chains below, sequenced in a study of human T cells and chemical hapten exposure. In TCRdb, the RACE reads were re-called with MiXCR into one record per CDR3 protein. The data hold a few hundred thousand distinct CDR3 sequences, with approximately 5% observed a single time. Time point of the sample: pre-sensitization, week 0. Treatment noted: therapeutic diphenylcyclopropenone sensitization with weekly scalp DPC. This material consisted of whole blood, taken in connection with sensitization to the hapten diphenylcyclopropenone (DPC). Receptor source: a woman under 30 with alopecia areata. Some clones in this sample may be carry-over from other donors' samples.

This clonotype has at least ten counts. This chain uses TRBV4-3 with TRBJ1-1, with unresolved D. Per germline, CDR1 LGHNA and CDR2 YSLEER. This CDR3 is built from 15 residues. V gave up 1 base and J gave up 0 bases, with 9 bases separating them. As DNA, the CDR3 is TGCGCCAGCAGCCAAGTTCTTGATTTGAACACTGAAGCTTTCTTT. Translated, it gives CASSQVLDLNTEAFF.

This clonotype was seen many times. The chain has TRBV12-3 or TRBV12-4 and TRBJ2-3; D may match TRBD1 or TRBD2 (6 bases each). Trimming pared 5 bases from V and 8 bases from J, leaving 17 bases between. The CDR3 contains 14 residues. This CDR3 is CASSPVGGRSTQYF. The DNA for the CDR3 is TGTGCCAGCAGTCCAGTTGGGGGGCGGAGTACGCAGTATTTT.

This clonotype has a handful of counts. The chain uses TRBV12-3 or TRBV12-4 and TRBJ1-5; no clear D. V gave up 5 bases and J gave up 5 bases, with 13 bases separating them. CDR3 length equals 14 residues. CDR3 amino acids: CASSPSDTDQPQHF. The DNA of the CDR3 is TGTGCCAGCAGTCCATCGGATACGGATCAGCCCCAGCATTTT.

CDR3 loop: CSASWGVSYNSPLHF. CDR3 nucleotide sequence: TGCAGTGCTAGCTGGGGAGTATCCTATAATTCACCCCTCCACTTT. The J gene is TRBJ1-6, the V gene TRBV20-1; D gene ambiguous. The V end lost 3 bases, the J end lost 1 base, and 10 bases lay between the germline ends. The length of the CDR3 is 15 residues. The germline V gene has CDR1 DFQATT and CDR2 SNEGSKA (reference sequence).

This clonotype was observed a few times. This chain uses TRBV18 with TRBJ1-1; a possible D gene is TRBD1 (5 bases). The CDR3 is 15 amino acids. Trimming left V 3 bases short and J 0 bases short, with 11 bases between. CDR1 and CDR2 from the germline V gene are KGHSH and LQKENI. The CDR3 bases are TGTGCCAGCTCACCTCCCCGGGGCATGAACACTGAAGCTTTCTTT. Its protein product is CASSPPRGMNTEAFF.

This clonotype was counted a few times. This CDR3 is CASSPTGGNYGYTF. The CDR3 coding sequence is TGCGCCAGCAGCCCAACGGGGGGCAACTATGGCTACACCTTC. The chain couples TRBV5-1 to TRBJ1-2, with D tentatively TRBD1 (6 bases). Trimming removed 4 bases from V and 2 bases from J, with 12 bases in between. Germline values: CDR1 SGHRS, CDR2 YFSETQ. The CDR3 totals 14 residues.

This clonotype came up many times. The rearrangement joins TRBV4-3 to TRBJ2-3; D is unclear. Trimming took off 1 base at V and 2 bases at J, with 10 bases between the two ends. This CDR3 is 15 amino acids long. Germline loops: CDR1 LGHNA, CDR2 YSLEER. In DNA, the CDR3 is TGCGCCAGCAGCCAAGTCGGAACAGTCACAGATACGCAGTATTTT. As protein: CASSQVGTVTDTQYF.